This TCR beta chain was sequenced in a study of T-cell reconstitution after alpha-beta-depleted transplantation in children (dated by TCRdb to about 2016). For context, the study as a whole: Using TCR repertoire profiling, the study followed T-cell immune reconstitution in a quantitative way in children after TCRalphabeta/CD19-depleted allogeneic hematopoietic cell transplantation.

The library relied on PCR. The instrument given in TCRdb is Illumina HiSeq 2500. TCR libraries were prepared with molecular barcoding, using unique molecular identifiers to normalize TCRbeta repertoire quantification. The public reads were reprocessed in TCRdb via fastp at Q25 and MiXCR, keeping in-frame beta chains. Each CDR3 protein appears once, grouped with its most common genes and DNA. This sample holds some 500,000 distinct CDR3 sequences; about 18% were observed only once. The ten largest clones capture 3% to 4% of the sample. Note on this clonotype: Its specific antigen is unknown. No quality values exist for individual bases; no much larger clone is one base distant.

According to the germline V gene (reference sequence), CDR1 reads DFQATT and CDR2 reads SNEGSKA. The CDR3 runs 14 amino acids, cysteine and phenylalanine included. Only the CDR3 region is kept as DNA, spanning 42 bases read in frame from base 1. After removal of 3 bases from V and 8 bases from J, the junction retains 9 bases not matched to a gene. Here the chain combines TRBV20-1 and TRBJ1-4, and 7 junction bases match TRBD1. The TCR sequence derives from a human donor who donated a stem cell graft to a child with acute lymphoblastic leukemia. The sequencing used PBMCs from the stem cell graft donor, collected from the stem cell graft. The encoded CDR3 is CSASFRGNQEKLFF. The DNA sequence is given as TGCAGTGCTAGTTTCAGGGGGAATCAGGAAAAACTGTTTTTT.